Each of the 2 T cell receptor beta chains below was sequenced from the same sample in a study of cytomegalovirus exposure and HLA in healthy donors. Both 60 Vbeta primers and 13 Jbeta primers went into the PCR. The data were produced by immunoSEQ multiplex PCR, yet TCRdb's version contains in-frame clones alone and is incomplete. The sample records roughly 140,000 clones, roughly 79% being singletons. The sample taken for sequencing was PBMCs. The source is a woman in her 30s in good health and CMV-seronegative.

The J gene is TRBJ2-3, the V gene TRBV5-1; 13 nucleotides align to TRBD2. V lost 4 bases, J lost 5 bases, and 7 bases stayed unmatched. The CDR3 runs 16 residues. Germline V gene sequence: CDR1 SGHRS, CDR2 YFSETQ. This chain's CDR3 is CASSATSGGPQDTQYF. The CDR3 nucleotides are TGCGCCAGCAGCGCGACTAGCGGGGGGCCACAAGATACGCAGTATTTT.

The rearrangement links TRBV6-5 to TRBJ2-7; 7 bases are shared with TRBD1. This CDR3 is built from 14 residues. Per germline, CDR1 MNHEY and CDR2 SVGAGI. Trimming removed 6 bases from V and 1 base from J; junction bases left unmatched: 6. The CDR3 reads CASRRTRGSYEQYF. The DNA of the CDR3 is TGTGCCAGCAGAAGGACCAGGGGGTCCTACGAGCAGTACTTC.